These 23 T cell receptor beta chains were sequenced from one sample in a study of T cell changes during pregnancy in multiple sclerosis. Assay used: immunoSEQ multiplex PCR; TCRdb lists only in-frame clones, some missing. The sample has under 65,000 clones, under 95% seen once; the top ten hold 3.3%. Sample: peripheral blood, taken in the first trimester of pregnancy. The receptors derive from a female donor in good health, enrolled as a control in a pregnancy study.

The CDR3 DNA follows: TGTGCCAGCAGTTGGGACAGGGGAGGGGAAGATGAGCAGTTCTTC. Translation gives CASSWDRGGEDEQFF. The chain has TRBV2 and TRBJ2-1; 10 bases line up with TRBD1. The CDR3 totals 15 residues. Trimming cost V 5 bases and J 8 bases; bases outside gene matches: 9. Germline V gene data show CDR1 as SNHLY and CDR2 as FYNNEI. The entire variable domain, with the rest obtained from reference TRBV2 and TRBJ2-1, is as follows: EPEVTQTPSHQVTQMGQEVILRCVPISNHLYFYWYRQILGQKVEFLVSFYNNEISEKSEIFDDQFSVERPDGSNFTLKIRSTKLEDSAMYFCASSWDRGGEDEQFFGPGTRLTVL.

V and J are TRBV5-4 and TRBJ2-5; tentatively, D is TRBD2 (7 bases). The CDR3 contains 16 residues. V was cut by 0 bases and J by 1 base, with 13 bases left in between. Germline CDR1 and CDR2: SGHNT and YYREEE (reference sequence). In DNA form, the CDR3 reads TGTGCCAGCAGCTTGGCGGGGGGCGATATCCAAGAGACCCAGTACTTC. It encodes CASSLAGGDIQETQYF.

The rearrangement joins TRBV30 to TRBJ2-5; TRBD2 aligns across 7 bases. This CDR3 is 15 amino acids long. CDR1 and CDR2 (germline): GTSNPN, SVGIG (reference sequence). The V segment lost 1 base and the J segment 5 bases; nucleotides outside the gene matches: 10. The CDR3 sequence is CAWSETSAGGETQYF. The CDR3 bases are TGTGCCTGGAGTGAAACTAGCGCGGGCGGGGAGACCCAGTACTTC. The full variable domain, completed using reference TRBV30 and TRBJ2-5, is SQTIHQWPATLVQPVGSPLSLECTVEGTSNPNLYWYRQAAGRGLQLLFYSVGIGQISSEVPQNLSASRPQDRQFILSSKKLLLSDSGFYLCAWSETSAGGETQYFGPGTRLLVL.

This sequence joins TRBV19 and TRBJ2-7, with 7 bases aligning to TRBD1. This CDR3 has 12 residues. Germline V CDR1 and CDR2: LNHDA, SQIVND (reference sequence). The ends lost 8 bases at V and 3 bases at J; junction bases unmatched: 4. The CDR3 loop is CASHGDSYEQYF. CDR3 DNA: TGTGCCAGTCATGGGGACAGCTACGAGCAGTACTTC.

The rearrangement uses TRBV9 and TRBJ2-1; the match to TRBD2 covers 9 bases. Germline CDR1 is SGDLS and CDR2 is YYNGEE. The CDR3 runs to 15 residues. The ends lost 0 bases at V and 6 bases at J; junction bases unmatched: 4. This CDR3 is CASSVEGGGANEQFF. DNA of the CDR3: TGTGCCAGCAGCGTAGAAGGCGGGGGGGCCAATGAGCAGTTCTTC.

The V call is TRBV29-1, the J call TRBJ2-1; 10 bases are shared with TRBD2. Germline V gene sequence: CDR1 SQVTM, CDR2 ANQGSEA. The CDR3 is made up of 11 amino acids. J was trimmed by 12 bases and V by 7 bases; bases with no gene match: 6. The CDR3 region is CSALRTSGQFF. The DNA for the CDR3 is TGCAGCGCACTCCGGACTAGCGGGCAGTTCTTC.

The rearrangement joins TRBV11-2 to TRBJ1-3; 7 positions match TRBD1. This CDR3 is 19 amino acids long. Trimming removed 4 bases from V and 3 bases from J; junction bases left unmatched: 18. Germline assignment: CDR1 SGHAT and CDR2 FQNNGV. Here the CDR3 reads CASSSLTGMMRARGNTIYF. DNA of the CDR3: TGTGCCAGCAGCTCCTTGACAGGGATGATGCGAGCTCGTGGAAACACCATATATTTT.

V is TRBV5-1 and J is TRBJ1-6; perhaps TRBD1 as D (6 bases). The CDR3 has 14 amino acids. With 1 base removed from V and 7 bases from J, the gap between germline ends came to 9 bases. Germline loops: CDR1 SGHRS, CDR2 YFSETQ. In DNA, the CDR3 is TGCGCCAGCAGCTTGCAGGGGCGGAATTCACCCCTCCACTTT. Its translation is CASSLQGRNSPLHF.

The chain employs TRBV21-1 and TRBJ2-2; the table gives TRBD1 as D, unverified against the DNA. TRBV21-1 is an annotated pseudogene. This CDR3 spans 16 amino acids. The CDR3 loop is CASSSRDREYTGELFF. The CDR3 DNA follows: TGTGCCAGCAGCTCCCGGGACAGGGAGTACACCGGGGAGCTGTTTTTT.

The V gene is TRBV6-6, the J gene TRBJ2-7; 8 bases are shared with TRBD2. The CDR3 is 15 amino acids. Germline V gene data show CDR1 as MNHNY and CDR2 as SVGAGI (reference sequence). The trim removed 5 bases at V and 5 bases at J, leaving 11 bases unmatched. CDR3 in amino acids: CASSPSPGGIHEQYF. The CDR3, as DNA: TGTGCCAGCAGTCCATCCCCGGGGGGGATACACGAGCAGTACTTC.

The chain couples TRBV6-5 to TRBJ1-5, with 7 bases fitting TRBD1. After removal of 5 bases from V and 4 bases from J, the junction contained 5 bases not matched to a gene. CDR3 length equals 14 residues. Germline V gene lookup returns CDR1 MNHEY and CDR2 SVGAGI. Here the CDR3 reads CASSLRDRNQPQHF. The CDR3 bases are TGTGCCAGCAGTCTCAGGGACAGAAATCAGCCCCAGCATTTT.

CDR3 loop: CASTQSTSQETQYF. The CDR3 DNA sequence: TGTGCCAGCACCCAGTCGACAAGCCAAGAGACCCAGTACTTC. V is TRBV7-9 and J is TRBJ2-5; D is undetermined. Germline-derived CDR1 and CDR2 are SEHNR and FQNEAQ (reference sequence). This CDR3 has 14 amino acids. V dropped 7 bases and J dropped 1 base, with 13 bases sitting between them.

The chain carries TRBV4-1 and TRBJ2-3; 8 bases align to TRBD1. J lost 1 base, V lost 4 bases, and 4 bases had no gene match. CDR1 is MGHRA, CDR2 YSYEKL, per germline. The CDR3 loop spans 15 amino acids. CDR3 sequence reads: CASSPDREGTDTQYF. The CDR3 nucleotides are TGCGCCAGCAGCCCGGACAGGGAAGGCACAGATACGCAGTATTTT.

This clone was seen once. V gene TRBV5-3 combines with J gene TRBJ2-7; 10 bases align to TRBD1. TRBV5-3 counts as an open reading frame of uncertain function. J gave up 1 base and V 3 bases, and 10 bases lay outside the gene matches. The CDR3 has 17 residues. In DNA, the CDR3 is TGTGCCAGAAGCTGGGGTGTCCGGGACAGGGGATCCTACGAGCAGTACTTC. Translating gives CARSWGVRDRGSYEQYF.

CDR3 residues: CASSQYSSTTSSYNEQFF. The CDR3 DNA sequence: TGCGCCAGCAGCCAATACTCAAGCACTACCAGCTCCTACAATGAGCAGTTCTTC. The V and J genes are TRBV4-3 and TRBJ2-1, with no clear D. V lost 2 bases to trimming and J lost 0 bases, with 17 bases between them. Germline CDR1 and CDR2: LGHNA and YSLEER. The CDR3 has 18 amino acids.

The V call is TRBV7-6, the J call TRBJ1-1, with TRBD1 matching over 11 bases. CDR1 SGHVS and CDR2 FNYEAQ come from the germline V gene. Trimming at V came to 1 base and at J to 5 bases, leaving 9 bases not matched to a gene. The CDR3 has 17 amino acids. The CDR3 sequence is CASSLDRTGGRETEAFF. The CDR3 region has the DNA TGTGCCAGCAGCTTAGACAGGACAGGGGGCCGTGAGACTGAAGCTTTCTTT.

The chain combines TRBV20-1 with TRBJ1-3, with D uncertain. Germline CDR1 reads DFQATT; CDR2 reads SNEGSKA (reference sequence). Trimming shortened V by 4 bases and J by 1 base, and 2 bases separated the two germline ends. The CDR3 loop spans 11 amino acids. The CDR3, as DNA: TGCAGTGCTACATCTGGAAACACCATATATTTT. Its protein is CSATSGNTIYF.

This chain connects TRBV28 to TRBJ1-1; D ambiguous. Trimming removed 4 bases at V and 10 bases at J, with 13 bases between. Germline values: CDR1 MDHEN, CDR2 SYDVKM. The CDR3 sequence is 12 residues long. The CDR3 DNA sequence: TGTGCCAGCAGTTCCGGGTCCCTGGGAGCTTTCTTT. This translates into CASSSGSLGAFF.

The CDR3 DNA reads TGTGCCAGCAGCTCCCGGTCGCGGGGGGGATCCTACAATGAGCAGTTCTTC. It is translated as CASSSRSRGGSYNEQFF. V is TRBV7-2 and J is TRBJ2-1, with TRBD2 matching over 9 bases. The CDR3 runs to 17 residues. J lost 1 base, V lost 4 bases, and 8 bases had no gene match. Germline lookup yields CDR1 SGHTA and CDR2 FQGNSA.

As DNA, the CDR3 is TGCGCCAGCAGCCGATCTAACCACGGGTCGAACACTGAAGCTTTCTTT. Translated: CASSRSNHGSNTEAFF. The V and J genes are TRBV4-3 and TRBJ1-1; no reliable D call. The germline V gene has CDR1 LGHNA and CDR2 YSLEER. Trimming pared 4 bases from V and 1 base from J, leaving 16 bases between. The CDR3 extends over 16 amino acids.

The chain recombines TRBV9 with TRBJ2-7; 9 positions agree with TRBD1. Trimming at V came to 3 bases and at J to 3 bases, leaving 10 bases not matched to a gene. The CDR3 contains 16 residues. Germline-derived CDR1 and CDR2 are SGDLS and YYNGEE. CDR3 amino acids: CASSAGDRVGIYEQYF. The CDR3 coding sequence is TGTGCCAGCAGCGCCGGGGACAGGGTGGGGATCTACGAGCAGTACTTC.

This clone turned up a few times. The V call is TRBV4-1, the J call TRBJ1-1; no reliable D call. V was shortened by 0 bases and J by 1 base, with 6 bases between the two germline ends. The germline V gene has CDR1 MGHRA and CDR2 YSYEKL. The CDR3 runs to 14 residues. The chain's CDR3 is CASSQDRRNTEAFF. In DNA form, the CDR3 reads TGCGCCAGCAGCCAAGATCGGAGGAACACTGAAGCTTTCTTT.

V and J are TRBV13 and TRBJ1-4; D might be TRBD1 (5 bases). Trimming removed 5 bases at V and 3 bases at J, with 13 bases between. CDR3 length: 15 amino acids. The germline CDR1 and CDR2 sequences are PRHDT and FYEKMQ (reference sequence). The CDR3 is CASSHERQPNEKLFF. The CDR3 nucleotides read TGTGCCAGCAGCCATGAGAGACAGCCTAATGAAAAACTGTTTTTT.